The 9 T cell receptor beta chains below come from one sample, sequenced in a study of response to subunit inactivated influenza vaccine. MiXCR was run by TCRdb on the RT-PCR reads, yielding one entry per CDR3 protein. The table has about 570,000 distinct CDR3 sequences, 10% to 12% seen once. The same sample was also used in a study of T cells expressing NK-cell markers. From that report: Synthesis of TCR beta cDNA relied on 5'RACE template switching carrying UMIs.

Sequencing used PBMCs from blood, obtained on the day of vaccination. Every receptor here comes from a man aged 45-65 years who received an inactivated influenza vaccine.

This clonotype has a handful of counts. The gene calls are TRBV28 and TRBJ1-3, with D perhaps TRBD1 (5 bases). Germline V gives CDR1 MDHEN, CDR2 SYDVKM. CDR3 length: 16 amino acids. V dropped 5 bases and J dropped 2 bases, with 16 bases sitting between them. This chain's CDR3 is CASSVVSGAAGNTIYF. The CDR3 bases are TGTGCCAGCAGTGTCGTGTCTGGGGCGGCTGGAAACACCATATATTTT.

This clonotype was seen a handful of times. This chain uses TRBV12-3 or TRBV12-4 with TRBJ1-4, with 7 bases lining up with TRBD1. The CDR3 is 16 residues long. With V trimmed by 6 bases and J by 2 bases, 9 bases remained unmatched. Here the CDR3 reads CASRPEPGQTNEKLFF. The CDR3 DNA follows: TGTGCCAGCAGACCGGAACCGGGACAGACTAATGAAAAACTGTTTTTT.

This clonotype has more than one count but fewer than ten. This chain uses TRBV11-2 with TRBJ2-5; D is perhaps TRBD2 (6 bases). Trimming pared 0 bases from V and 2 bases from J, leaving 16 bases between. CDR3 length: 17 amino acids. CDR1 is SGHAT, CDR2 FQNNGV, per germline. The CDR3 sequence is CASSLDSPGLIQETQYF. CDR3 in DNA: TGTGCCAGCAGCTTAGATTCCCCGGGACTCATACAAGAGACCCAGTACTTC.

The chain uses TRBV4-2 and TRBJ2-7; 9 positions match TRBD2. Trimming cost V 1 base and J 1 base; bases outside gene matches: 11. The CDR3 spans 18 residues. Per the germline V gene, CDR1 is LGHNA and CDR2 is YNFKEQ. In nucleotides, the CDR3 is TGTGCCAGCAGCCAAGCCGATCAAGCGGGGGGCCTGTCCTACGAGCAGTACTTC. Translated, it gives CASSQADQAGGLSYEQYF.

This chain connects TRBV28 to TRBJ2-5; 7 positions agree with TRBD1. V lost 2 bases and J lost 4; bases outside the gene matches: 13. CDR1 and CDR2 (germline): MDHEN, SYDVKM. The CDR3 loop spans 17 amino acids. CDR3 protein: CASSLGRGLGIRETQYF. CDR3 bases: TGTGCCAGCAGTTTAGGAAGGGGGCTGGGTATTCGAGAGACCCAGTACTTC.

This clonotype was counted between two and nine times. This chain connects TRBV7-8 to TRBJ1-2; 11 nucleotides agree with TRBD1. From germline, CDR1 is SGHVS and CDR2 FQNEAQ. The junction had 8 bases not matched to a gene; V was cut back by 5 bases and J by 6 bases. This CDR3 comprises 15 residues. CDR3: CASSADRGRADGYTF. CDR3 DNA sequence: TGTGCCAGCAGCGCGGACAGGGGGCGCGCTGATGGCTACACCTTC.

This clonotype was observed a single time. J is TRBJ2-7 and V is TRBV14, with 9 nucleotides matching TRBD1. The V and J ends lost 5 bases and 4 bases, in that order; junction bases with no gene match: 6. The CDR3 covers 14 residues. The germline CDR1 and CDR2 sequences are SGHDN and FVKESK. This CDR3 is CASSSADRGYEQYF. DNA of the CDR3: TGTGCCAGCAGCTCCGCGGACAGGGGATACGAGCAGTACTTC. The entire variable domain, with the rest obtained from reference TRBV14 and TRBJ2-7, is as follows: EAGVTQFPSHSVIEKGQTVTLRCDPISGHDNLYWYRRVMGKEIKFLLHFVKESKQDESGMPNNRFLAERTGGTYSTLKVQPAELEDSGVYFCASSSADRGYEQYFGPGTRLTVT.

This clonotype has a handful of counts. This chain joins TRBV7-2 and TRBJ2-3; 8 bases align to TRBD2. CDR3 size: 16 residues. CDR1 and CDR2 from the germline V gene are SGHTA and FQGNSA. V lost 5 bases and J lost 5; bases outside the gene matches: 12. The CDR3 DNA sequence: TGTGCCAGCAGCGCAACACGGGGGGGCCGACTAGATACGCAGTATTTT. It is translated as CASSATRGGRLDTQYF.

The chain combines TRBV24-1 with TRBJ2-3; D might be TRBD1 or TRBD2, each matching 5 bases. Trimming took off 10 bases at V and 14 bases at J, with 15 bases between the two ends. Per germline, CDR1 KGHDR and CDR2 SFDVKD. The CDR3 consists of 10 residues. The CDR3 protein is CATMGDLRYF. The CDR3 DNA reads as TGTGCCACGATGGGGGATTTAAGGTATTTT.